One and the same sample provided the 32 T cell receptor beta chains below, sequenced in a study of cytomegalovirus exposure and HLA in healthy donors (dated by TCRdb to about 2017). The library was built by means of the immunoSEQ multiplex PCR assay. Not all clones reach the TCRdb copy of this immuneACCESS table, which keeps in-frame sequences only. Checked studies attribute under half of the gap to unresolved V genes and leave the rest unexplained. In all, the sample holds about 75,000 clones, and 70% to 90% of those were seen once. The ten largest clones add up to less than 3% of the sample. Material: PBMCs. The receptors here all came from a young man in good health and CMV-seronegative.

CDR3: CASSQDFAVAFTANTQYF. CDR3 sequence (DNA): TGCGCCAGCAGCCAAGATTTCGCGGTAGCTTTCACCGCTAATACGCAGTATTTT. The chain links TRBV4-3 to TRBJ2-3; no firm D call. The V gene lost 0 bases and the J gene lost 7 bases, with 23 bases spanning the gap. Germline loops: CDR1 LGHNA, CDR2 YSLEER. The CDR3 runs 18 residues.

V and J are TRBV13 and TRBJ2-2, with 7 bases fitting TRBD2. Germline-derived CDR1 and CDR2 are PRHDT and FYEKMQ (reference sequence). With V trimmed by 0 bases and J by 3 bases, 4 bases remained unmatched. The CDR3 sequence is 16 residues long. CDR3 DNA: TGTGCCAGCAGCTTAGGGGGCGGGAGTCACACCGGGGAGCTGTTTTTT. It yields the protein CASSLGGGSHTGELFF.

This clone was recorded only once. This CDR3 is CASSPQGNRGNTIYF. Here the CDR3 DNA reads TGTGCCAGCAGCCCACAGGGAAACCGTGGAAACACCATATATTTT. The chain is built from TRBV27 and TRBJ1-3; the D gene is possibly TRBD1 (6 bases). Looked up from germline, CDR1 is MNHEY and CDR2 is SMNVEV (reference sequence). The CDR3 extends over 15 amino acids. V lost 6 bases and J 3 bases, leaving 15 bases between the germline ends.

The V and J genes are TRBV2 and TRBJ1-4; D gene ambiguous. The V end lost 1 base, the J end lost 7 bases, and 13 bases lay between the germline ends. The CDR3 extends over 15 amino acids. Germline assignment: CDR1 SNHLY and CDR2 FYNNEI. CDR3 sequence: CASSEGGLSSEKLFF. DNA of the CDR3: TGTGCCAGCAGTGAAGGTGGTCTATCGTCTGAAAAACTGTTTTTT.

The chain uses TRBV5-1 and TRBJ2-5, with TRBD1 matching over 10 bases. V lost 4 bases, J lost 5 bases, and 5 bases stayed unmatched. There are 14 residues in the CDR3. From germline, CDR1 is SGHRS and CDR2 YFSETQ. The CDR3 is CASSRQGAPETQYF. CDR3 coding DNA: TGCGCCAGCAGCCGACAGGGGGCACCGGAGACCCAGTACTTC.

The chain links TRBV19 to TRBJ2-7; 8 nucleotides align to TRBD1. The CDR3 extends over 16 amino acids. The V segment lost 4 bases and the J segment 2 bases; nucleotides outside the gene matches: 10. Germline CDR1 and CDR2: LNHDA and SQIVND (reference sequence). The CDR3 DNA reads TGTGCCAGTAGTAAATCCCGGCAGGGGGCTGCCTACGAGCAGTACTTC. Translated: CASSKSRQGAAYEQYF.

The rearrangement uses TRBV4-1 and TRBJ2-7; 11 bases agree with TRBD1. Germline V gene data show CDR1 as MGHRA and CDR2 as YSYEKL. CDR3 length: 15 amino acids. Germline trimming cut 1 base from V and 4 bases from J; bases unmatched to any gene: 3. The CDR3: CASSQGTGGPYEQYF. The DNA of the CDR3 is TGCGCCAGCAGCCAAGGGACAGGGGGCCCGTACGAGCAGTACTTC.

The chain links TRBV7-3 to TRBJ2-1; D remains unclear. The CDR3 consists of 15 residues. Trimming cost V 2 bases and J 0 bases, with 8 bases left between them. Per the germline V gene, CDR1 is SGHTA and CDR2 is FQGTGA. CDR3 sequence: CASSLAVTSYNEQFF. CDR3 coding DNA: TGTGCCAGCAGCTTAGCGGTAACCTCCTACAATGAGCAGTTCTTC.

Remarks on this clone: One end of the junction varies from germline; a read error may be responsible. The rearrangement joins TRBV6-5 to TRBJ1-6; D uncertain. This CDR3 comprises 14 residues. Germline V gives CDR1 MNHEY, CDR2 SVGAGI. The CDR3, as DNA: TGTGCCAGCAGCTACTCCGGGATAGGTTCACCCCTCCACTTT. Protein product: CASSYSGIGSPLHF.

The DNA for the CDR3 is TGTGCCAGCAGCTCCCCTTCCGGGACGCCAATCGGGAGCTCTGGAAACACCATATATTTT. The encoded protein is CASSSPSGTPIGSSGNTIYF. The V and J genes are TRBV16 and TRBJ1-3; perhaps TRBD1 as D (5 bases). Germline CDR1 reads KGHSY; CDR2 reads FQNENV. CDR3 length: 20 residues. Trimming removed 5 bases from V and 0 bases from J, with 26 bases in between.

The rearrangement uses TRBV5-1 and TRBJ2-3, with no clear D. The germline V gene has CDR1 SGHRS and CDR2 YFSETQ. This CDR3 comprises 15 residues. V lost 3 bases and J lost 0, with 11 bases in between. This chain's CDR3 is CASSYDLTSTDTQYF. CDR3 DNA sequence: TGCGCCAGCAGCTATGACTTGACTAGCACAGATACGCAGTATTTT.

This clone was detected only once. The CDR3 DNA reads as TGTGCCAGCAGCTTAGCGCGGGGAGGACAGGGGGGTTATGGCTACACCTTC. It encodes CASSLARGGQGGYGYTF. The gene calls are TRBV7-2 and TRBJ1-2; 10 bases fit TRBD1. The V gene's germline CDR1 is SGHTA and CDR2 FQGNSA. This CDR3 is built from 17 residues. The V gene end was trimmed by 0 bases and the J gene end by 5 bases; junction bases not matched to a gene: 9. Based on the CDR3 plus reference TRBV7-2 and TRBJ1-2, the full variable domain is GAGVSQSPSNKVTEKGKDVELRCDPISGHTALYWYRQSLGQGLEFLIYFQGNSAPDKSGLPSDRFSAERTGGSVSTLTIQRTQQEDSAVYLCASSLARGGQGGYGYTFGSGTRLTVV.

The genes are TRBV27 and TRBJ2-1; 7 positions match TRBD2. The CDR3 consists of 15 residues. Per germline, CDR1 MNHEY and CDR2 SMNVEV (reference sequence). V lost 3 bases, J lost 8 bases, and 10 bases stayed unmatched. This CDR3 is CASSLGSGGLYEQFF. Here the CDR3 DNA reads TGTGCCAGCAGTTTGGGATCGGGAGGCCTCTATGAGCAGTTCTTC.

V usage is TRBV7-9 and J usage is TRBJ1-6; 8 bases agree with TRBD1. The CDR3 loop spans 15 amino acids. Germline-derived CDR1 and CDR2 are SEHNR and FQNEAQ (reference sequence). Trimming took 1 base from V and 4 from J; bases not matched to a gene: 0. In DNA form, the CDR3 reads TGTGCCAGCAGCTTAGGGACAGGGTATAATTCACCCCTCCACTTT. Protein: CASSLGTGYNSPLHF.

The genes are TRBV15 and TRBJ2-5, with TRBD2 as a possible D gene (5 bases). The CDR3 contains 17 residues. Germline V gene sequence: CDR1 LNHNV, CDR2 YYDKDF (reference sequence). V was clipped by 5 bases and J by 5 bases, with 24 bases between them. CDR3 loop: CATSQNSGRANWETQYF. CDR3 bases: TGTGCCACCAGCCAAAACTCCGGGCGGGCGAACTGGGAGACCCAGTACTTC. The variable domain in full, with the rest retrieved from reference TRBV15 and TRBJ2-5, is DAMVIQNPRYQVTQFGKPVTLSCSQTLNHNVMYWYQQKSSQAPKLLFHYYDKDFNNEADTPDNFQSRRPNTSFCFLDIRSPGLGDTAMYLCATSQNSGRANWETQYFGPGTRLLVL.

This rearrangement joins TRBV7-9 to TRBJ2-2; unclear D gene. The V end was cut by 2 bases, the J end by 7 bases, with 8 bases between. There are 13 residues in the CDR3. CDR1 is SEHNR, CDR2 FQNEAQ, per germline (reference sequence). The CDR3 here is CASSLSLGGELFF. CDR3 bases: TGTGCCAGCAGCTTATCCCTCGGCGGGGAGCTGTTTTTT.

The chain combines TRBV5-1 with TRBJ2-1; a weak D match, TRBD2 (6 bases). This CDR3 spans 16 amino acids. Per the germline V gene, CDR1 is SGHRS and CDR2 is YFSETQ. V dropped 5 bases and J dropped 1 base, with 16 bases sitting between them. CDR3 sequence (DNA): TGCGCCAGCAGTAAGGAGGGCGACGTTTCCTACAATGAGCAGTTCTTC. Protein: CASSKEGDVSYNEQFF.

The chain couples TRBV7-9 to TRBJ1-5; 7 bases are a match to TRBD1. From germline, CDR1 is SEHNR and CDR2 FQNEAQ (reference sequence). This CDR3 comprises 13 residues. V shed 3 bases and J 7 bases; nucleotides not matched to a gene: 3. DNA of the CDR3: TGTGCCAGCAGCTTTGGACAGGACCAGCCCCAGCATTTT. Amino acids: CASSFGQDQPQHF.

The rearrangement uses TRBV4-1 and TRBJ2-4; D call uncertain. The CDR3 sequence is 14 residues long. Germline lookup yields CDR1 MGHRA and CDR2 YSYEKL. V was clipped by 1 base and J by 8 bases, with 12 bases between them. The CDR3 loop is CASSQVKEMDIQYF. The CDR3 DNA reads TGCGCCAGCAGCCAAGTAAAGGAGATGGACATTCAGTACTTC.

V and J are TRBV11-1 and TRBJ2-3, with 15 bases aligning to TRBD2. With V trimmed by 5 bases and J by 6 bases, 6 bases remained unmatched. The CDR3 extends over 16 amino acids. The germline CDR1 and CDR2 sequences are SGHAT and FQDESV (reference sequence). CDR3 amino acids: CASSAGTSGRKDTQYF. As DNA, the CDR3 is TGTGCCAGCAGCGCCGGGACTAGCGGGAGGAAGGATACGCAGTATTTT.

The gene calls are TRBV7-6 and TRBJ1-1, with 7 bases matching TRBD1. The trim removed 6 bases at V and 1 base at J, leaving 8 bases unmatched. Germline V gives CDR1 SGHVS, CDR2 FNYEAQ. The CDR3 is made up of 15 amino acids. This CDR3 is CASSSTGSSNTEAFF. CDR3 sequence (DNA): TGTGCCAGCAGTTCGACAGGGTCGTCGAACACTGAAGCTTTCTTT. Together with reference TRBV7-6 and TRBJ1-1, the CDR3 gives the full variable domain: GAGVSQSPRYKVTKRGQDVALRCDPISGHVSLYWYRQALGQGPEFLTYFNYEAQQDKSGLPNDRFSAERPEGSISTLTIQRTEQRDSAMYRCASSSTGSSNTEAFFGQGTRLTVV.

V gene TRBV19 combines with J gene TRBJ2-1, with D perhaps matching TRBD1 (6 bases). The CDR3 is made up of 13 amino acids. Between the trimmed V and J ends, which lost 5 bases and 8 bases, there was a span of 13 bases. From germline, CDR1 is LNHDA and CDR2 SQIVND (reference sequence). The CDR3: CASSCQGCYEQFF. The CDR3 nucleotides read TGTGCCAGTAGTTGCCAGGGGTGTTATGAGCAGTTCTTC. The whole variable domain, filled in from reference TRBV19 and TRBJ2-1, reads DGGITQSPKYLFRKEGQNVTLSCEQNLNHDAMYWYRQDPGQGLRLIYYSQIVNDFQKGDIAEGYSVSREKKESFPLTVTSAQKNPTAFYLCASSCQGCYEQFFGPGTRLTVL.

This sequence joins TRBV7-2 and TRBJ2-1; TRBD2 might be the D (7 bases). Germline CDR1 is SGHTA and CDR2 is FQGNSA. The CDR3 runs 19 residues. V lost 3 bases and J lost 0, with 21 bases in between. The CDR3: CASSFLSGGPRSSYNEQFF. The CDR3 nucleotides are TGTGCCAGCAGCTTCTTATCCGGGGGGCCAAGGAGCTCCTACAATGAGCAGTTCTTC.

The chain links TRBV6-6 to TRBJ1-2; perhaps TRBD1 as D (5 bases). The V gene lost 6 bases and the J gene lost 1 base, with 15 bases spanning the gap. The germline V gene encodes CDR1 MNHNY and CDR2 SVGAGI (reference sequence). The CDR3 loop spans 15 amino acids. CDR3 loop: CASRAQGSGNYGYTF. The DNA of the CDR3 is TGTGCCAGCAGAGCCCAGGGCTCGGGTAACTATGGCTACACCTTC.

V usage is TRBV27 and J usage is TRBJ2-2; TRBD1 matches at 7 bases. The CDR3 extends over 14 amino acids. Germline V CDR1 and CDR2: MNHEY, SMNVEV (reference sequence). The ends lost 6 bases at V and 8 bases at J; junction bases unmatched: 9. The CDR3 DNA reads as TGTGCCAGCAGGATGGGACAGCAAATAGGGGAGCTGTTTTTT. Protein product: CASRMGQQIGELFF.

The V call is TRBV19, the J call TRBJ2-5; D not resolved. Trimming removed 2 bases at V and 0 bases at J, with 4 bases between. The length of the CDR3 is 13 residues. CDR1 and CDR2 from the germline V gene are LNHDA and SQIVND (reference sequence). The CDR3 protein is CASSITDQETQYF. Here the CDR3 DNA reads TGTGCCAGTAGTATAACAGACCAAGAGACCCAGTACTTC. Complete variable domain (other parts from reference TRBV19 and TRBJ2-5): DGGITQSPKYLFRKEGQNVTLSCEQNLNHDAMYWYRQDPGQGLRLIYYSQIVNDFQKGDIAEGYSVSREKKESFPLTVTSAQKNPTAFYLCASSITDQETQYFGPGTRLLVL.

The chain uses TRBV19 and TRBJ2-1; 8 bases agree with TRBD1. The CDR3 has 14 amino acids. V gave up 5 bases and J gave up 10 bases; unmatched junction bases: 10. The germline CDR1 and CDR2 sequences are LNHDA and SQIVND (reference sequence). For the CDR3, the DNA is TGTGCCAGTAGTCCGTGGACAGGGAAATTCGAGCAGTTCTTC. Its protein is CASSPWTGKFEQFF.

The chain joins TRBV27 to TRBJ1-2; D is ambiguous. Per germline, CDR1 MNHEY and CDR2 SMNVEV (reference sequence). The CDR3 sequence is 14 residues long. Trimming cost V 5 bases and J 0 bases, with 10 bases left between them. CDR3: CASSSFSSNYGYTF. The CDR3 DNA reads TGTGCCAGCAGTAGCTTCTCCTCTAACTATGGCTACACCTTC.

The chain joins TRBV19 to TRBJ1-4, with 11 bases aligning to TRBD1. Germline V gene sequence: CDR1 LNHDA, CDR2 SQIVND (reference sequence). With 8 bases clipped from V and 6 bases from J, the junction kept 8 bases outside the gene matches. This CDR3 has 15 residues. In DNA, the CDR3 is TGTGCCAGTCACCTAGGACAGGGGGCGGATGAAAAACTGTTTTTT. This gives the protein CASHLGQGADEKLFF.

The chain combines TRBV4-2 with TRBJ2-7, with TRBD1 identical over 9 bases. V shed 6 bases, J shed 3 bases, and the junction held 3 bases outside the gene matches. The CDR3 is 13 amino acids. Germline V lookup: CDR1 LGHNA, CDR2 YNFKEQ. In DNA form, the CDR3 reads TGTGCCAGCAGTGACAGGGGGGTCTACGAGCAGTACTTC. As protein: CASSDRGVYEQYF.

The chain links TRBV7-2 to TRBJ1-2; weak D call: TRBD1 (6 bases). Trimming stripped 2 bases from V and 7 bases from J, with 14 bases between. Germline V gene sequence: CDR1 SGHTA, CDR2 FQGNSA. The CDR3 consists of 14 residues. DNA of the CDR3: TGTGCCAGCAGCTTATCCAACAGGGCCGGTGGCTACACCTTC. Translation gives CASSLSNRAGGYTF.

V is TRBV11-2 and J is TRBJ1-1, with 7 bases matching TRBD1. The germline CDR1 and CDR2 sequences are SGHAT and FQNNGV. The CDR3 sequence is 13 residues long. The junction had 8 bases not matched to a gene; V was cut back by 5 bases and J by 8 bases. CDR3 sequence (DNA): TGTGCCAGCAGCCGGGACAGATCAAAAGAAGCTTTCTTT. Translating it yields CASSRDRSKEAFF. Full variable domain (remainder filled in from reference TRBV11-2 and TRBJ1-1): EAGVAQSPRYKIIEKRQSVAFWCNPISGHATLYWYQQILGQGPKLLIQFQNNGVVDDSQLPKDRFSAERLKGVDSTLKIQPAKLEDSAVYLCASSRDRSKEAFFGQGTRLTVV.